The sequence of this T cell receptor (beta chain) was determined in a study of T-cell reconstitution after alpha-beta-depleted transplantation in children listed by TCRdb under 2016. Broadly, across the study: Using TCR repertoire profiling, the study quantitatively followed how T-cell immune reconstitution unfolded in children after TCRalphabeta/CD19-depleted allogeneic hematopoietic cell transplantation. General conclusions and limits of the study: The high TCRbeta diversity at day 60 in some patients was ascribed to recipient T cells and intrathymic progenitors that had survived conditioning. Hyperexpanded clone frequencies declined over subsequent months; after one year, T-cell counts and TCRbeta diversity were mostly attributed to newly produced T cells. The apparently early alphabetaT-cell count recovery about two months after transplant was reportedly dependent on only several hundred rapidly expanded clones derived from non-depleted graft cells.

The label giving this sample's treatment or condition can be read as: allogeneic hematopoietic cell transplantation with graft depleted of TCRalphabeta T cells and CD19 B cells. The children who served as transplant recipients had been given grafts of TCRalphabeta/CD19-depleted allogeneic hematopoietic cells. The CDR3 covers 16 residues, taking in both the cysteine and the phenylalanine. The read is trimmed to its CDR3 DNA, 48 bases read in frame from base 1. From a lookup of the germline V gene (reference sequence), CDR1 and CDR2 are SGHNT and YYREEE. Trimming takes 4 bases from V and 3 bases from J, and the germline ends sit 16 bases apart. Libraries were constructed by PCR. TCRdb lists the instrument as Illumina HiSeq 2500. To normalize quantification of the TCRbeta repertoire, the TCR libraries were built with molecular barcoding that relied on unique molecular identifiers. TCRdb cleaned the public reads at Q25 with fastp, built clones with MiXCR and kept in-frame beta chains. Rows are combined by CDR3 protein, so each entry shows the most common genes and DNA. Across this sample there are around 230,000 distinct CDR3 sequences, with about a sixth seen only once. The top ten clones comprise 40% to 50% of the sample.

Comments on this clonotype: There is no known antigen for this receptor. Per-nucleotide qualities are absent, and no much larger clonotype sits a single base away.

Sequencing was performed on PBMCs, mostly from graft donor cells, taken 360 days after TCRalphabeta/CD19-depleted stem cell transplant. Here the chain combines TRBV5-4 and TRBJ2-2, and the D gene may be TRBD1, 6 bases matching. This TCR came from a male patient aged 2 to 10 who had a stem cell transplant for acute lymphoblastic leukemia, so the T cells may come from the graft donor. The DNA is as follows: TGTGCCAGCAGCGGAGCCCCGGGACACCACACCGGGGAGCTGTTTTTT. It specifies CASSGAPGHHTGELFF. Outside the CDR3, residues come from the reference TRBV5-4 and TRBJ2-2 proteins, so the full variable domain is: ETGVTQSPTHLIKTRGQQVTLRCSSQSGHNTVSWYQQALGQGPQFIFQYYREEENGRGNFPPRFSGLQFPNYSSELNVNALELDDSALYLCASSGAPGHHTGELFFGEGSRLTVL.